The sequence of this T cell receptor (beta chain) was determined in a study of blood T cell repertoires in COVID-19. Germline CDR1 is SEHNR and CDR2 is FQNEAQ (reference sequence). V gave up 5 bases and J gave up 0 bases; unmatched junction bases: 7. This CDR3 contains 16 residues. The sample holds one count of this clone. TCRdb keeps only in-frame clones here, not all; method: immunoSEQ multiplex PCR. The table lists hundreds of thousands of clones, around four fifths of them singletons. The chain combines TRBV7-9 with TRBJ2-5; 9 bases are shared with TRBD1. The TCR was taken from an older woman with active or convalescent COVID-19. Material for sequencing was peripheral blood. The CDR3 protein is CASSQGQGPYQETQYF. CDR3 bases: TGTGCCAGCAGCCAGGGACAGGGACCGTACCAAGAGACCCAGTACTTC.